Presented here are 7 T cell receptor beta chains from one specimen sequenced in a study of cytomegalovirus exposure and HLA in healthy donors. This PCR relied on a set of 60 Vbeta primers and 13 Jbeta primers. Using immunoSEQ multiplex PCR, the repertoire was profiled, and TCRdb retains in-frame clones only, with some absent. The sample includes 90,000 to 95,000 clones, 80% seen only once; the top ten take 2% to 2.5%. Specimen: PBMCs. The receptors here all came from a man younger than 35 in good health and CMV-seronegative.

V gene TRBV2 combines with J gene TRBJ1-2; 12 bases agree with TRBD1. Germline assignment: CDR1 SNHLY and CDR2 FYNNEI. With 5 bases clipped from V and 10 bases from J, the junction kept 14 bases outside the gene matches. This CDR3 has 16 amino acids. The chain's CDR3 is CASSKLPGQGAVDYTF. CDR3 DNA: TGTGCCAGCAGTAAGCTCCCGGGACAGGGGGCTGTTGACTACACCTTC.

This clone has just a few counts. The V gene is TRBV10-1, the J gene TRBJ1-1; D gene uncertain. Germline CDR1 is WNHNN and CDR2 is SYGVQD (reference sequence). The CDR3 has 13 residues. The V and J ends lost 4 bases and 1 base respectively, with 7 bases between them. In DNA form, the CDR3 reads TGCGCCAGCAGTGCCAGGTCGAACACTGAAGCTTTCTTT. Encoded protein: CASSARSNTEAFF.

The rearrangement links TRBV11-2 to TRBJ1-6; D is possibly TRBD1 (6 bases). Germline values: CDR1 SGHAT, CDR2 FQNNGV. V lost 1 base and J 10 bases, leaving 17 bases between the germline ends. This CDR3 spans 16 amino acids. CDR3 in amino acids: CASSLVPTGANSPLHF. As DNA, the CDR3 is TGTGCCAGCAGCTTAGTCCCGACAGGAGCTAACTCACCCCTCCACTTT.

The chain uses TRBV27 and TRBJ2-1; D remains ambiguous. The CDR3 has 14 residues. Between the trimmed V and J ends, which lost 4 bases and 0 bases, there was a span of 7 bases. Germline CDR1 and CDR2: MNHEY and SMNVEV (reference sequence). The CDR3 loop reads CASSSPRSYNEQFF. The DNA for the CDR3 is TGTGCCAGCAGTTCTCCTCGCTCCTACAATGAGCAGTTCTTC.

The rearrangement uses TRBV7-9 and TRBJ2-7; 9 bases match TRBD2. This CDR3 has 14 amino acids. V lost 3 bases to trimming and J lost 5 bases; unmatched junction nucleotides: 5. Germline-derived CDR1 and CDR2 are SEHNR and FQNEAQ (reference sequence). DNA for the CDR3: TGTGCCAGCAGCTTGGGACTAGCAGTAAACGAGCAGTACTTC. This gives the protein CASSLGLAVNEQYF. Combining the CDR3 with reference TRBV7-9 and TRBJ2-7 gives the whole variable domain DTGVSQNPRHKITKRGQNVTFRCDPISEHNRLYWYRQTLGQGPEFLTYFQNEAQLEKSRLLSDRFSAERPKGSFSTLEIQRTEQGDSAMYLCASSLGLAVNEQYFGPGTRLTVT.

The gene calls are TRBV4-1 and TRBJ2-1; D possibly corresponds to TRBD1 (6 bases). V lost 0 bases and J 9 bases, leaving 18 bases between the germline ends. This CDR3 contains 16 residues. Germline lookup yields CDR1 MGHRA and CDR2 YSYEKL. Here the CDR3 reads CASSQDIGAGAGEQFF. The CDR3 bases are TGCGCCAGCAGCCAAGATATCGGGGCAGGGGCGGGTGAGCAGTTCTTC.

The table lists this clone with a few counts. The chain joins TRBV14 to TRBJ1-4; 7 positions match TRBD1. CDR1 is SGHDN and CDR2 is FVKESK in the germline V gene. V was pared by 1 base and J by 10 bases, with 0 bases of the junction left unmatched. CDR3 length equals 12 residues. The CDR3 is CASSQGQGKLFF. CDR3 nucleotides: TGTGCCAGCAGCCAAGGACAGGGAAAACTGTTTTTT.